The clone carrying this TCR beta chain was seen once. The data are from a study of blood T cell repertoires in COVID-19. Whole-study context: COVID-19 samples, acute and convalescent, were from the United States, Italy and Spain.

The protocol was immunoSEQ multiplex PCR, while the TCRdb copy is restricted to in-frame clones and leaves out a portion. The sample contains 400,000 to 500,000 clones, approximately 90% of which appear only once. Participants were aged about 18 to 89 years, lived in 24 US areas, and enrolled virtually. Cohorts were based on clinical histories the participants reported. Exposed enrollees had met someone with a PCR-confirmed or clinician-diagnosed COVID-19 case at some point within the 2 weeks before study entry. The TCR originated in a woman aged 18 to 35 who had been exposed to COVID-19. The sequenced material came from PBMCs or T cells enriched from blood (not recorded which).

CDR3: CASSIADSTIYF. As DNA, the CDR3 is TGTGCCAGTAGTATCGCGGACAGCACCATATATTTT. The genes are TRBV19 and TRBJ1-3, with D possibly being TRBD1 (6 bases). The V gene lost 3 bases and the J gene lost 9 bases, with 9 bases spanning the gap. This CDR3 comprises 12 residues. The germline gives CDR1 LNHDA, CDR2 SQIVND (reference sequence).